Detailed here is one T cell receptor (beta chain). What it binds is unknown. The sample originates from a study of T-cell memory formation after mild COVID-19. Each CDR3 protein is one row after TCRdb ran MiXCR on the 5' RACE reads. Of some 320,000 distinct CDR3 sequences in the sample, roughly 15% were seen once. The CDR3 is 17 amino acids. Trimming took off 0 bases at V and 0 bases at J, with 12 bases between the two ends. The germline gives CDR1 MNHNS, CDR2 SASEGT. Study-level findings and limits: Clones which contracted sat mainly in CM and EM if CD4+, and in EMRA if CD8+.

This TCR derives from a man younger than 35 who had mild COVID-19 (a few samples of this study predate the infection). Cell type and time point are not known. The J gene is TRBJ1-3, the V gene TRBV6-1, with D possibly being TRBD1 (5 bases). Source material: PBMCs or a T cell subset sorted from them (not recorded which). The CDR3, as DNA: TGTGCCAGCAGTGAAGCGGCGGGGGGAACCTCTGGAAACACCATATATTTT. Its translation: CASSEAAGGTSGNTIYF.